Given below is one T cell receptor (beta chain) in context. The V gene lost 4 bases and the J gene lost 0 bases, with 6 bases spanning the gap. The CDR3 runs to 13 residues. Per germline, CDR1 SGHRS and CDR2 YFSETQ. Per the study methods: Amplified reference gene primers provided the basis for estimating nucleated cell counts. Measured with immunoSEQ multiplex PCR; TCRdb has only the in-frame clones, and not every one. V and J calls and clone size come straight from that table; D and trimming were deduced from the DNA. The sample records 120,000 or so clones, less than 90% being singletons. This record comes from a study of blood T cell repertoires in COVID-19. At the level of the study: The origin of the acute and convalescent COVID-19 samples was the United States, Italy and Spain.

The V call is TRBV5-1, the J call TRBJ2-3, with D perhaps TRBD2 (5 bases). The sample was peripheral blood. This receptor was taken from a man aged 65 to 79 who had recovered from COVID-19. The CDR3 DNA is TGCGCCAGCAGCGCGGGTAGCACAGATACGCAGTATTTT. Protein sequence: CASSAGSTDTQYF. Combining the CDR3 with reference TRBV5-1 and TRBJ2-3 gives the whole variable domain KAGVTQTPRYLIKTRGQQVTLSCSPISGHRSVSWYQQTPGQGLQFLFEYFSETQRNKGNFPGRFSGRQFSNSRSEMNVSTLELGDSALYLCASSAGSTDTQYFGPGTRLTVL.